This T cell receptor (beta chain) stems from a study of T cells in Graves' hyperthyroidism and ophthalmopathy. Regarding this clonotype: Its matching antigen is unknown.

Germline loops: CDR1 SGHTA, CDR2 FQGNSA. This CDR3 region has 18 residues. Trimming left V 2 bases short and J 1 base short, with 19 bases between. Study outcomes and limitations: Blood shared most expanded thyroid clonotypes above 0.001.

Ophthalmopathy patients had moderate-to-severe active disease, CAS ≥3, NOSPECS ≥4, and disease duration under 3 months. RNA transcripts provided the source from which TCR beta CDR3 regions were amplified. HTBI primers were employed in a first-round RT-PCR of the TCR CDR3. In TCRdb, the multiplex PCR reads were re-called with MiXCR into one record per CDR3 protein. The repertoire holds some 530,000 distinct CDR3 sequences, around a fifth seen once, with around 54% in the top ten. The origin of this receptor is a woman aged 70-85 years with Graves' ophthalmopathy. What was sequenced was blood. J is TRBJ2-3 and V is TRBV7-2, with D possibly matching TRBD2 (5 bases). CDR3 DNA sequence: TGTGCCAGCAGCTTATGGGGTCTGGGCGGGCAGCGCACAGATACGCAGTATTTT. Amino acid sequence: CASSLWGLGGQRTDTQYF. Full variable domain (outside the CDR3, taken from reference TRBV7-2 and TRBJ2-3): GAGVSQSPSNKVTEKGKDVELRCDPISGHTALYWYRQSLGQGLEFLIYFQGNSAPDKSGLPSDRFSAERTGGSVSTLTIQRTQQEDSAVYLCASSLWGLGGQRTDTQYFGPGTRLTVL.